This T cell receptor beta chain was observed in a study of coeliac disease. Study as a whole: Disease groups: newly diagnosed active, refractory type I, gluten-free-diet controlled. Without high-resolution HLA typing, biased TRBV7-2 usage was queried.

The CDR3 length is 15 residues. The V end lost 3 bases, the J end lost 8 bases, and 16 bases lay between the germline ends. CDR1 and CDR2 from the germline V gene are SGHVS and FQNEAQ. General observations from the study: Most TRB amino acid sequences occurred in only one sample. Lower clonality than controls marked TRB and TRG repertoires from active celiac intraepithelial and lamina propria samples.

Here immunoSEQ multiplex PCR was the method, and the copy in TCRdb shows in-frame clones only, minus some. Altogether some 5,100 clones are present, 50% to 65% being singletons, with the ten largest covering almost 6.5%. A few counts support this clone. The antigen remains unidentified. The chain carries TRBV7-8 and TRBJ1-4; D perhaps matches TRBD1 (6 bases). Source material: intraepithelial lymphocytes from the gut. This receptor was taken from a woman aged 25 to 45 with active celiac disease. The CDR3 coding sequence is TGTGCCAGCAGCTTCTTGCCGGCAGGGGAGGAAAAACTGTTTTTT. It yields the protein CASSFLPAGEEKLFF.